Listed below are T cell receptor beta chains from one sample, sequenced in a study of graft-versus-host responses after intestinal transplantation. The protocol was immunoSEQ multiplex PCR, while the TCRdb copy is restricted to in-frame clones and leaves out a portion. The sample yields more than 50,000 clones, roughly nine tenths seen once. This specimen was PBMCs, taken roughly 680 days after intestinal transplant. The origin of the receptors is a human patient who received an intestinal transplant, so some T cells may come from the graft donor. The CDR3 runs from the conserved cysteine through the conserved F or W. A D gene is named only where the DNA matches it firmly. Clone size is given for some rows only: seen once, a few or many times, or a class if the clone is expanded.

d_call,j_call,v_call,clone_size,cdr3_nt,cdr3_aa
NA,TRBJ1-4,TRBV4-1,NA,TGCGCCAGCAGCCAGGGGATTGAAAAACTGTTTTTT,CASSQGIEKLFF
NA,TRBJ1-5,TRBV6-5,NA,TGTGCCAGCAGCAGGGTCACAAATCAGCCCCAGCATTTT,CASSRVTNQPQHF
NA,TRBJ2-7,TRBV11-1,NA,TGTGCCAGCAGCTTAGCCCCAGGAATCTCCTACGAGCAGTACTTC,CASSLAPGISYEQYF
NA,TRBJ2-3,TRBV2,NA,TGTGCCAGCAGTAGGGTCGGGTCCGCAGATACGCAGTATTTT,CASSRVGSADTQYF
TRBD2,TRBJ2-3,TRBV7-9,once,TGTGCCAGCAGCTTAGAAGCGGGGGGACCTAGCACAGATACGCAGTATTTT,CASSLEAGGPSTDTQYF
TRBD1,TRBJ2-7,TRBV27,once,TGTGCCAGCAGTTTATTTACAGGGGGCATCGAGCAGTACTTC,CASSLFTGGIEQYF
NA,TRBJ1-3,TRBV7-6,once,TGTGCCAGCAGCTTAGAATTGTGGGGGGGCCGGGCTGGAAACACCATATATTTT,CASSLELWGGRAGNTIYF
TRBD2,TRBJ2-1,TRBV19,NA,TGTGCCAGTAGTACCAGCGGGGGATACAATGAGCAGTTCTTC,CASSTSGGYNEQFF
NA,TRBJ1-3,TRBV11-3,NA,TGTGCCAGCAGATTAACAGCGAGCTCTGGAAACACCATATATTTT,CASRLTASSGNTIYF
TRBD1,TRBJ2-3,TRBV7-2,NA,TGTGCCAGCAGCCCTCTCGCGACAGGGGCTATCACAGATACGCAGTATTTT,CASSPLATGAITDTQYF
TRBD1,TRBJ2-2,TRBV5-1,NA,TGCGCCAGCAGCGTGACAGGGGGCTGGCTGTTTTTT,CASSVTGGWLFF
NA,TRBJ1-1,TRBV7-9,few,TGTGCCAGCAGCTCCGGACGTGCTGAAGCTTTCTTT,CASSSGRAEAFF